What follows is one TCR beta chain and its context. Its antigen remains unknown. The data stem from a study of response to subunit inactivated influenza vaccine. The study's findings and limits: Authors suggested seasonal influenza vaccinations each recruit few new T cells.

V was shortened by 7 bases and J by 1 base, with 16 bases between the two germline ends. Germline assignment: CDR1 MNHEY and CDR2 SVGEGT. The CDR3 loop spans 15 amino acids. TCRdb re-derived calls from the RT-PCR reads in MiXCR, one entry per CDR3 protein. The repertoire holds about 830,000 distinct CDR3 sequences, with approximately 18% as singletons. Sample: PBMCs from blood, taken 4 to 6 days after vaccination. V gene TRBV6-2 or TRBV6-3 combines with J gene TRBJ1-1, with D possibly matching TRBD1 (5 bases). The sequence derives from a man aged 45-60 years who received an inactivated influenza vaccine. The CDR3 protein is CASKALQAQNTEAFF. The CDR3 region has the DNA TGTGCCAGCAAAGCTCTACAGGCCCAGAACACTGAAGCTTTCTTT.